The T cell receptor (beta chain) described here comes from a study of blood T cell repertoires in COVID-19 (dated by TCRdb to the early 2020s). Background on the whole study: The collaborator samples originated in the United States, Italy and Spain and spanned the acute and convalescent phases of COVID-19. The prospective study material was composed of cDNA or gDNA derived from T cells, B-cell-depleted T cells, or PBMCs. The dataset comprised deeply sampled blood TCRbeta repertoires from subjects exposed to, actively infected with, or recovered from COVID-19. A freely available public database, intended as a resource for researchers studying the immune response to SARS-CoV-2, is where the repertoires were released. Samples came from the ongoing ImmuneRACE study (first 160 participants) plus 1,254 subjects from 6 global collaborators. A de-identified subject ID, COVID-19 status, age in years and sex were almost always included in the sample metadata. Where HLA class I and class II types were available, the types were taken from metadata supplied by the sample provider, not from assay-based typing.

Study-wide findings and limitations: Clinical and demographic metadata were provided uncurated, with the amount varying by source and participant.

Measured from the cysteine to the phenylalanine, the CDR3 is 14 residues long. The entry retains the CDR3 DNA only, 42 bases that are in frame from base 1. Looking up the germline V gene yields CDR1 SGHAT and CDR2 FQNNGV. Relative to germline, V is 5 bases shorter and J is 3 bases shorter, with 14 bases between their ends. TCRbeta CDR3 regions were amplified from genomic DNA by means of the immunoSEQ Assay, a bias-controlled multiplex PCR. In the paper's pipeline: Nucleated cell counts per sample were estimated from amplification of reference gene primers within the assay. To quantify the absolute abundance of each unique TCRbeta CDR3 rearrangement, sequence reads were collapsed and filtered. For each sample, productive Simpson clonality was calculated by taking the square root of Simpson's diversity index across productive rearrangements. The immuneACCESS repertoire file appears here via TCRdb, limited to in-frame rearrangements. These files lack a portion of the clones; in checked studies, under half of the deficit traces to unresolved V genes, and the cause of the others is not known. The DNA gave D and trimming, while V, J and clone size come from that table. The sample table holds 280,000 or so clones, of which 88% were seen once. The ten largest clones take up less than 10% of the sample.

Whole blood was collected in K2EDTA tubes by collaborating institutions according to the institutions' own protocols. For TCRbeta analysis, collaborators shipped samples in one of three forms: frozen whole blood, isolated PBMCs, or DNA extracted from either of those sample types. As to this clone: No antigen is known for it. Base qualities are not provided; no much larger clone lies one nucleotide away.

The sequence joins TRBV11-2 to TRBJ2-7, with no D gene named confidently. The receptor was isolated from a man aged 18 to 29 with active or convalescent COVID-19. The sequencing input was peripheral blood. CDR3 sequence: CASSQAAKSYEQYF. The DNA reads as follows: TGTGCCAGCAGCCAAGCAGCGAAAAGCTACGAGCAGTACTTC. With all but the CDR3 taken from the reference TRBV11-2 and TRBJ2-7 genes, the full variable domain is: EAGVAQSPRYKIIEKRQSVAFWCNPISGHATLYWYQQILGQGPKLLIQFQNNGVVDDSQLPKDRFSAERLKGVDSTLKIQPAKLEDSAVYLCASSQAAKSYEQYFGPGTRLTVT.